The 10 T cell receptor beta chains below all came from one sample that was sequenced in a study of beta chain features in type 1 diabetes (dated by TCRdb to the late 2010s). Their cognate antigens are unknown. Library prep was done by the immunoSEQ multiplex PCR assay. All of the isolated RNA was reverse transcribed with the High Capacity cDNA Reverse Transcription Kit, so expressed TCRB transcripts were sequenced. This immuneACCESS table, as held by TCRdb, lists in-frame sequences with V and J called but not all clones. Of the missing ones, under half trace to an unresolved V gene in checked studies; the others have no known cause. This sample lists about 390,000 clones; around a tenth were detected once. The ten largest clonotypes hold roughly 0.54% of the sample. Broad study findings and their caveats: Type 1 diabetes patients showed a moderate but significant shortening of TCRB CDR3 length in all four CD4+ subsets.

Sequencing was done on a sample of central memory CD4+ T cells from blood. These receptors were taken from a man younger than 45 with type 1 diabetes.

This chain joins TRBV18 and TRBJ1-1, with D unclear. The V and J ends lost 3 bases and 9 bases respectively, with 14 bases between them. In germline, CDR1 is KGHSH, CDR2 LQKENI. This CDR3 has 13 amino acids. CDR3 region: CASSPPAREKAFF. In DNA, the CDR3 is TGTGCCAGCTCACCTCCCGCGCGGGAGAAAGCTTTCTTT.

The rearrangement uses TRBV28 and TRBJ2-7; D is unclear. Per the germline V gene, CDR1 is MDHEN and CDR2 is SYDVKM. The ends were cut back, 2 bases at V and 2 bases at J, with 7 bases in the middle. The CDR3 length is 13 residues. In nucleotides, the CDR3 is TGTGCCAGCAGTTTAGACGGAGCCTACGAGCAGTACTTC. Encoded protein: CASSLDGAYEQYF.

The table lists this clone with a few counts. The chain joins TRBV9 to TRBJ1-2; D is possibly TRBD1 (5 bases). V lost 1 base to trimming and J lost 9 bases, with 10 bases between them. Germline values: CDR1 SGDLS, CDR2 YYNGEE. The CDR3 sequence is 12 residues long. CDR3 nucleotides: TGTGCCAGCAGCGTATGGCCGGGGCGCTACACCTTC. Its translation is CASSVWPGRYTF. Together with reference TRBV9 and TRBJ1-2, the CDR3 gives the full variable domain: DSGVTQTPKHLITATGQRVTLRCSPRSGDLSVYWYQQSLDQGLQFLIQYYNGEERAKGNILERFSAQQFPDLHSELNLSSLELGDSALYFCASSVWPGRYTFGSGTRLTVV.

This clone has a count of ten or more. The chain combines TRBV19 with TRBJ2-7; the match to TRBD1 covers 9 bases. The CDR3 runs to 14 residues. Trimming removed 6 bases from V and 4 bases from J; junction bases left unmatched: 7. Germline CDR1 and CDR2: LNHDA and SQIVND (reference sequence). Written as DNA, the CDR3 is TGTGCCAGTAGCATACAGGGGGCTGGGTACGAGCAGTACTTC. Its translation: CASSIQGAGYEQYF.

This clone was counted a few times. This sequence joins TRBV29-1 and TRBJ1-2, with TRBD1 as a possible D gene (6 bases). Germline values: CDR1 SQVTM, CDR2 ANQGSEA. The V and J ends lost 6 bases and 4 bases respectively, with 9 bases between them. CDR3 length equals 11 residues. The CDR3 is CSVTTGYGYTF. For the CDR3, the DNA is TGCAGCGTCACGACAGGCTATGGCTACACCTTC. Combining the CDR3 with reference TRBV29-1 and TRBJ1-2 gives the whole variable domain SAVISQKPSRDICQRGTSLTIQCQVDSQVTMMFWYRQQPGQSLTLIATANQGSEATYESGFVIDKFPISRPNLTFSTLTVSNMSPEDSSIYLCSVTTGYGYTFGSGTRLTVV.

The chain has TRBV5-1 and TRBJ2-7, with 8 positions matching TRBD2. The CDR3 extends over 15 amino acids. CDR1 is SGHRS and CDR2 is YFSETQ in the germline V gene. J was trimmed by 10 bases and V by 4 bases; bases with no gene match: 16. CDR3 region: CASSGGTSGGEEQYF. The DNA for the CDR3 is TGCGCCAGCAGCGGCGGCACTAGCGGAGGAGAGGAACAGTACTTC.

This clone was detected many times. The chain joins TRBV7-9 to TRBJ2-3; TRBD2 matches 9 bases. Losses at the gene ends were 4 bases for V and 0 bases for J; bases not matched to a gene: 5. The CDR3 extends over 16 amino acids. Germline V gene sequence: CDR1 SEHNR, CDR2 FQNEAQ (reference sequence). The CDR3 here is CASSSPTSGSTDTQYF. The CDR3 DNA sequence: TGTGCCAGCAGCTCCCCGACTAGCGGAAGCACAGATACGCAGTATTTT.

This sequence joins TRBV6-6 and TRBJ2-7, with 8 bases aligning to TRBD2. Germline assignment: CDR1 MNHNY and CDR2 SVGAGI (reference sequence). This CDR3 comprises 15 residues. V lost 8 bases and J lost 2; bases outside the gene matches: 11. The CDR3 nucleotides are TGTGCCAGCCGATTCACTAGCGGAAAAGCCTACGAGCAGTACTTC. It encodes CASRFTSGKAYEQYF.

The chain joins TRBV4-2 to TRBJ2-5, with D hard to call. V lost 5 bases to trimming and J lost 2 bases, with 9 bases between them. The germline gives CDR1 LGHNA, CDR2 YNFKEQ. CDR3 length: 13 amino acids. CDR3 sequence: CASSLERQETQYF. Written as DNA, the CDR3 is TGTGCCAGCAGCTTGGAGCGTCAAGAGACCCAGTACTTC.

This clone showed up just a few times. The chain employs TRBV11-2 and TRBJ2-7, with TRBD1 as a possible D gene (6 bases). CDR1 is SGHAT, CDR2 FQNNGV, per germline. The CDR3 has 17 residues. V was shortened by 5 bases and J by 3 bases, with 23 bases between the two germline ends. The CDR3 coding sequence is TGTGCCAGCAGCCCGCGTTATTACCAGACAGGCCACTACGAGCAGTACTTC. Its protein is CASSPRYYQTGHYEQYF.